The 27 T cell receptor beta chains reported below all come from one sample, sequenced in a study of CD8 T cells in ankylosing spondylitis. TCRdb passed the 5' RACE reads through MiXCR, listing each CDR3 protein once. The sample carries roughly 260,000 distinct CDR3 sequences, 20% recorded once. Material for sequencing was blood, either unsorted or a sorted T cell fraction (not recorded which). The source is a male donor with ankylosing spondylitis or in good health (not recorded which).

This clonotype was picked up many times. The rearrangement uses TRBV29-1 and TRBJ2-3; the D gene is possibly TRBD1 (6 bases). This CDR3 contains 13 residues. Per the germline V gene, CDR1 is SQVTM and CDR2 is ANQGSEA. V was trimmed by 8 bases and J by 0 bases, leaving 12 bases between them. The CDR3 coding sequence is TGCAGCATTACAGGGACGAGCACAGATACGCAGTATTTT. This translates into CSITGTSTDTQYF.

This clonotype has more than one count but fewer than ten. J is TRBJ2-6 and V is TRBV5-1, with 10 bases that match TRBD2. From germline, CDR1 is SGHRS and CDR2 YFSETQ. The CDR3 has 18 residues. Unmatched junction bases numbered 7, after V lost 4 bases and J lost 0 bases. The CDR3, as DNA: TGCGCCAGCAGCCCTCTAGCGGGGGAAAACTCTGGGGCCAACGTCCTGACTTTC. Protein: CASSPLAGENSGANVLTF.

This clonotype has just a few counts. V gene TRBV4-1 combines with J gene TRBJ2-4, with 8 bases lining up with TRBD1. CDR1 MGHRA and CDR2 YSYEKL come from the germline V gene. This CDR3 spans 15 amino acids. V gave up 4 bases and J gave up 5 bases; unmatched junction bases: 7. The chain's CDR3 is CASSLTTGAENIQYF. In DNA, the CDR3 is TGCGCCAGCAGCCTTACGACAGGGGCGGAAAACATTCAGTACTTC.

This clonotype occurred a few times. The V gene is TRBV5-5, the J gene TRBJ1-2; D possibly corresponds to TRBD1 (6 bases). This CDR3 spans 14 amino acids. Germline CDR1 is SGHKS and CDR2 is YYEKEE (reference sequence). The V and J ends lost 4 bases and 7 bases respectively, with 17 bases between them. CDR3 DNA: TGTGCCAGCAGCCTAGACAGGACGTGCTGTGGCTACACCTTC. Protein sequence: CASSLDRTCCGYTF.

The V call is TRBV4-2, the J call TRBJ1-5, with no clear D. The CDR3 has 15 residues. V dropped 4 bases and J dropped 0 bases, with 10 bases sitting between them. Per germline, CDR1 LGHNA and CDR2 YNFKEQ. CDR3 sequence reads: CASSLGPDSNQPQHF. The CDR3 region has the DNA TGTGCCAGCAGCCTAGGACCCGATAGCAATCAGCCCCAGCATTTT.

At least ten counts were recorded for this clonotype. This chain joins TRBV4-2 and TRBJ2-1, with a tentative D call TRBD2 (6 bases). The germline V and J ends were trimmed by 2 bases and 3 bases, with 20 bases remaining between them. The length of the CDR3 is 18 residues. From germline, CDR1 is LGHNA and CDR2 YNFKEQ. CDR3 protein: CASSQTWPAGSLYNEQFF. The CDR3 DNA sequence: TGTGCCAGCAGCCAAACCTGGCCGGCGGGGTCACTCTACAATGAGCAGTTCTTC.

The chain is built from TRBV29-1 and TRBJ2-5; D might be TRBD1 (5 bases). Germline V CDR1 and CDR2: SQVTM, ANQGSEA. The length of the CDR3 is 13 residues. V was shortened by 3 bases and J by 0 bases, with 8 bases between the two germline ends. Here the CDR3 DNA reads TGCAGCGTTGATTCGACAGACCAAGAGACCCAGTACTTC. Its translation: CSVDSTDQETQYF.

V is TRBV7-9 and J is TRBJ2-1; TRBD1 is a possible D gene (5 bases). The CDR3 consists of 14 residues. The ends were cut back, 0 bases at V and 8 bases at J, with 11 bases in the middle. In germline, CDR1 is SEHNR, CDR2 FQNEAQ (reference sequence). This CDR3 is CASSLAGARDEQFF. The CDR3, as DNA: TGTGCCAGCAGCTTAGCAGGGGCACGCGATGAGCAGTTCTTC.

Only a few counts were recorded for this clonotype. The V call is TRBV20-1, the J call TRBJ2-5; D is tentatively TRBD1 or TRBD2 (5 bases each). Trimming took 6 bases from V and 7 from J, leaving 18 bases between them. This CDR3 contains 13 residues. Germline CDR1 is DFQATT and CDR2 is SNEGSKA (reference sequence). CDR3 loop: CSAMTWGSGTQYF. DNA of the CDR3: TGCAGTGCCATGACTTGGGGGTCCGGGACCCAGTACTTC.

The chain is built from TRBV4-1 and TRBJ1-3; unclear D gene. Per germline, CDR1 MGHRA and CDR2 YSYEKL. This CDR3 has 15 amino acids. V lost 0 bases, J lost 1 base, and 7 bases lay in between. As DNA, the CDR3 is TGCGCCAGCAGCCAAGACAGCATTTCTGGAAACACCATATATTTT. Protein: CASSQDSISGNTIYF.

The chain links TRBV5-1 to TRBJ1-6; no reliable D call. Trimming removed 1 base from V and 7 bases from J, with 6 bases in between. CDR3 size: 13 residues. From germline, CDR1 is SGHRS and CDR2 YFSETQ. CDR3 protein: CASSLKINSPLHF. CDR3 bases: TGCGCCAGCAGCTTGAAGATAAATTCACCCCTCCACTTT.

Many counts were recorded for this clonotype. The chain employs TRBV12-3 or TRBV12-4 and TRBJ1-4; weak D call: TRBD1 (6 bases). The CDR3 contains 14 residues. Trimming shortened V by 2 bases and J by 7 bases, and 11 bases separated the two germline ends. The CDR3 DNA reads TGTGCCAGCAGTTTACAGGGAGGGGGTGAAAAACTGTTTTTT. This encodes CASSLQGGGEKLFF.

The rearrangement links TRBV20-1 to TRBJ2-1, with 10 nucleotides matching TRBD2. The V gene's germline CDR1 is DFQATT and CDR2 SNEGSKA (reference sequence). This CDR3 spans 16 amino acids. The V gene end was trimmed by 5 bases and the J gene end by 9 bases; junction bases not matched to a gene: 16. The CDR3 bases are TGCAGTGCTGCCAAATCCGGAGCGGGAGGGCTGGGTGAGCAGTTCTTC. This sequence encodes CSAAKSGAGGLGEQFF.

This clonotype was detected a few times. The rearrangement uses TRBV2 and TRBJ2-5; 8 bases match TRBD1. Looked up from germline, CDR1 is SNHLY and CDR2 is FYNNEI. The V gene end was trimmed by 11 bases and the J gene end by 3 bases; junction bases not matched to a gene: 5. This CDR3 comprises 12 residues. DNA for the CDR3: TGTGCCTGCGGGACAGGAAAAGAGACCCAGTACTTC. This translates into CACGTGKETQYF.

This clonotype showed up just a few times. The CDR3, as DNA: TGCAGCGTGGCTGGGGTGGACAGGGTATCGTACAATGAGCAGTTCTTC. It is translated as CSVAGVDRVSYNEQFF. The chain carries TRBV29-1 and TRBJ2-1; TRBD1 matches 8 bases. With V trimmed by 6 bases and J by 4 bases, 14 bases remained unmatched. CDR1 is SQVTM and CDR2 is ANQGSEA in the germline V gene. The CDR3 runs to 16 residues.

This clonotype has a single count. V is TRBV30 and J is TRBJ1-2, with D maybe TRBD1 (5 bases). The CDR3 covers 12 residues. Germline CDR1 GTSNPN, CDR2 SVGIG (reference sequence). With 1 base removed from V and 2 bases from J, the gap between germline ends came to 5 bases. CDR3 bases: TGTGCCTGGAGTGGACAGAACTATGGCTACACCTTC. Its translation is CAWSGQNYGYTF.

This rearrangement joins TRBV12-3 or TRBV12-4 to TRBJ1-4, with D possibly being TRBD1 (6 bases). V shed 6 bases and J shed 13 bases, with 24 bases lying between them. The CDR3 is 15 residues long. CDR3 amino acids: CASRDSGQKGQVLFF. DNA for the CDR3: TGTGCCAGCAGGGATTCCGGGCAGAAGGGACAAGTACTGTTTTTT.

The chain recombines TRBV5-1 with TRBJ1-4, with 9 bases aligning to TRBD1. Germline CDR1 reads SGHRS; CDR2 reads YFSETQ. The length of the CDR3 is 17 residues. With V trimmed by 0 bases and J by 0 bases, 3 bases remained unmatched. The CDR3 is CASSLGTGATTNEKLFF. Written as DNA, the CDR3 is TGCGCCAGCAGCTTGGGGACAGGGGCTACAACTAATGAAAAACTGTTTTTT. Full variable domain (outside the CDR3, taken from reference TRBV5-1 and TRBJ1-4): KAGVTQTPRYLIKTRGQQVTLSCSPISGHRSVSWYQQTPGQGLQFLFEYFSETQRNKGNFPGRFSGRQFSNSRSEMNVSTLELGDSALYLCASSLGTGATTNEKLFFGSGTQLSVL.

This clonotype was detected a few times. The chain combines TRBV12-3 or TRBV12-4 with TRBJ1-2, with D uncertain. Trimming removed 4 bases at V and 0 bases at J, with 12 bases between. This CDR3 has 15 residues. The CDR3 here is CASSYLQVANYGYTF. The CDR3 DNA sequence: TGTGCCAGCAGTTACCTCCAGGTAGCTAACTATGGCTACACCTTC.

The V and J genes are TRBV29-1 and TRBJ2-3; D possibly corresponds to TRBD2 (6 bases). Trimming pared 6 bases from V and 4 bases from J, leaving 26 bases between. Germline V gene data show CDR1 as SQVTM and CDR2 as ANQGSEA. The CDR3 consists of 17 residues. CDR3 amino acids: CSVGPTPGRRGPDTQYF. CDR3 nucleotide sequence: TGCAGCGTCGGACCGACCCCGGGCAGGAGGGGCCCAGATACGCAGTATTTT.

There are a few counts of this clonotype. The genes are TRBV3-1 and TRBJ2-5; 11 bases are shared with TRBD1. The CDR3 has 15 amino acids. Trimming took 5 bases from V and 5 from J; bases not matched to a gene: 7. Per the germline V gene, CDR1 is LGHDT and CDR2 is YNNKEL (reference sequence). CDR3 residues: CASSLGQGETETQYF. DNA for the CDR3: TGTGCCAGCAGCTTGGGACAGGGGGAAACGGAGACCCAGTACTTC.

The CDR3 bases are TGCAGTGCTAGAGAGGTGGGGACTAGTTTCACGCCAGATACGCAGTATTTT. Translation gives CSAREVGTSFTPDTQYF. The genes are TRBV20-1 and TRBJ2-3; 8 bases line up with TRBD2. The CDR3 runs 17 residues. J gave up 4 bases and V 0 bases, and 12 bases lay outside the gene matches. The germline V gene encodes CDR1 DFQATT and CDR2 SNEGSKA (reference sequence).

The chain employs TRBV12-3 or TRBV12-4 and TRBJ2-2; the D gene is possibly TRBD2 (5 bases). Trimming took off 1 base at V and 6 bases at J, with 9 bases between the two ends. This CDR3 has 14 amino acids. In nucleotides, the CDR3 is TGTGCCAGCAGTTTAGGAGGGTCCCCCGGGGAGCTGTTTTTT. Residues: CASSLGGSPGELFF.

J is TRBJ2-1 and V is TRBV15; 10 positions agree with TRBD2. Germline lookup yields CDR1 LNHNV and CDR2 YYDKDF (reference sequence). The length of the CDR3 is 20 residues. J gave up 0 bases and V 0 bases, and 11 bases lay outside the gene matches. CDR3: CATSRDGASGGFSSYNEQFF. The CDR3 region has the DNA TGTGCCACCAGCAGAGATGGGGCTAGCGGGGGTTTCAGCTCCTACAATGAGCAGTTCTTC.

The rearrangement joins TRBV7-2 to TRBJ2-1; unclear D gene. The CDR3 spans 14 residues. Germline loops: CDR1 SGHTA, CDR2 FQGNSA. The V end was cut by 5 bases, the J end by 6 bases, with 14 bases between. Here the CDR3 reads CASSPAPWGNEQFF. As DNA, the CDR3 is TGTGCCAGCAGCCCGGCCCCTTGGGGCAATGAGCAGTTCTTC.

In its sample, this clonotype was seen a few times. The genes are TRBV20-1 and TRBJ2-1; 10 positions agree with TRBD1. Germline lookup yields CDR1 DFQATT and CDR2 SNEGSKA (reference sequence). The CDR3 length is 15 residues. J lost 0 bases, V lost 6 bases, and 5 bases had no gene match. The CDR3 region is CSAEGTGDSYNEQFF. CDR3 coding DNA: TGCAGTGCGGAGGGGACAGGGGACTCCTACAATGAGCAGTTCTTC.

This clonotype was counted between two and nine times. The rearrangement links TRBV5-6 to TRBJ2-2; D is unclear. Trimming took 2 bases from V and 1 from J, leaving 9 bases between them. CDR1 SGHDT and CDR2 YYEEEE come from the germline V gene. This CDR3 has 15 amino acids. The CDR3 is CASSFWPMNTGELFF. The CDR3 nucleotides are TGTGCCAGCAGCTTTTGGCCAATGAACACCGGGGAGCTGTTTTTT.